This TCR beta chain was retrieved from a study of cytomegalovirus exposure and HLA in healthy donors. Study-wide results and limits: Previous analysis showed most TCR beta V segments were productive about 90% or about 30% of the time. As was reported, the classifier diagnosed cytomegalovirus status with high specificity and sensitivity. A later analysis showed TCR association rates differing by HLA locus, peaking at DRB1 and lowest at HLA-C.

This clone appeared once. Its specificity is not known. Relative to the germline gene, one junction end is altered; a read error may explain this. The CDR3 spans 16 residues. CDR1 is LGHNA and CDR2 is YNFKEQ in the germline V gene. The PCR ran on 60 Vbeta and 13 Jbeta primers. Sequencing used immunoSEQ multiplex PCR; TCRdb keeps in-frame clones, though not all of them. Of about 130,000 clones in the sample, roughly 84% are singletons; the top ten hold 2% to 3%. The sequence came from a man aged 50 or older in good health and CMV-seronegative. The source material was PBMCs. V and J are TRBV4-2 and TRBJ2-1, with 13 bases fitting TRBD2. Here the CDR3 DNA reads TGTGCCAGCAGCGAAGAACTAGCGGGGGGGTTAAATGAGCAGTTCTTC. Residues: CASSEELAGGLNEQFF.